Sequencing of this TCR beta chain was carried out in a study of lymphopenia after photon versus proton radiotherapy. General study points: Better survival with proton therapy was suggested as possible, not demonstrated. Proton therapy kept repertoires fairly stable, unlike photons, which gained effector/memory cells. After lymphocyte nadir, photon-treated repertoires showed oligoclonal expansion, especially CD8+ Temra.

Worth noting for this clone: What it binds is not known.

Profiled with immunoSEQ multiplex PCR; TCRdb holds only in-frame clones, not every one. The sample shows tens of thousands of clones, roughly 88% of them seen only once. This CDR3 has 13 amino acids. Trimming removed 4 bases at V and 7 bases at J, with 14 bases between. Germline V gives CDR1 SEHNR, CDR2 FQNEAQ (reference sequence). The chain links TRBV7-9 to TRBJ2-7; D is undetermined. The TCR was taken from a woman aged 70-85 years with pancreatic cancer. This specimen consisted of peripheral blood, obtained from a patient treated with photon-based radiotherapy. CDR3 coding DNA: TGTGCCAGCAGCTCCAGTCAGTTGTTAGAGCAGTACTTC. Protein product: CASSSSQLLEQYF. Looking up the rest from reference TRBV7-9 and TRBJ2-7 gives the full variable domain: DTGVSQNPRHKITKRGQNVTFRCDPISEHNRLYWYRQTLGQGPEFLTYFQNEAQLEKSRLLSDRFSAERPKGSFSTLEIQRTEQGDSAMYLCASSSSQLLEQYFGPGTRLTVT.